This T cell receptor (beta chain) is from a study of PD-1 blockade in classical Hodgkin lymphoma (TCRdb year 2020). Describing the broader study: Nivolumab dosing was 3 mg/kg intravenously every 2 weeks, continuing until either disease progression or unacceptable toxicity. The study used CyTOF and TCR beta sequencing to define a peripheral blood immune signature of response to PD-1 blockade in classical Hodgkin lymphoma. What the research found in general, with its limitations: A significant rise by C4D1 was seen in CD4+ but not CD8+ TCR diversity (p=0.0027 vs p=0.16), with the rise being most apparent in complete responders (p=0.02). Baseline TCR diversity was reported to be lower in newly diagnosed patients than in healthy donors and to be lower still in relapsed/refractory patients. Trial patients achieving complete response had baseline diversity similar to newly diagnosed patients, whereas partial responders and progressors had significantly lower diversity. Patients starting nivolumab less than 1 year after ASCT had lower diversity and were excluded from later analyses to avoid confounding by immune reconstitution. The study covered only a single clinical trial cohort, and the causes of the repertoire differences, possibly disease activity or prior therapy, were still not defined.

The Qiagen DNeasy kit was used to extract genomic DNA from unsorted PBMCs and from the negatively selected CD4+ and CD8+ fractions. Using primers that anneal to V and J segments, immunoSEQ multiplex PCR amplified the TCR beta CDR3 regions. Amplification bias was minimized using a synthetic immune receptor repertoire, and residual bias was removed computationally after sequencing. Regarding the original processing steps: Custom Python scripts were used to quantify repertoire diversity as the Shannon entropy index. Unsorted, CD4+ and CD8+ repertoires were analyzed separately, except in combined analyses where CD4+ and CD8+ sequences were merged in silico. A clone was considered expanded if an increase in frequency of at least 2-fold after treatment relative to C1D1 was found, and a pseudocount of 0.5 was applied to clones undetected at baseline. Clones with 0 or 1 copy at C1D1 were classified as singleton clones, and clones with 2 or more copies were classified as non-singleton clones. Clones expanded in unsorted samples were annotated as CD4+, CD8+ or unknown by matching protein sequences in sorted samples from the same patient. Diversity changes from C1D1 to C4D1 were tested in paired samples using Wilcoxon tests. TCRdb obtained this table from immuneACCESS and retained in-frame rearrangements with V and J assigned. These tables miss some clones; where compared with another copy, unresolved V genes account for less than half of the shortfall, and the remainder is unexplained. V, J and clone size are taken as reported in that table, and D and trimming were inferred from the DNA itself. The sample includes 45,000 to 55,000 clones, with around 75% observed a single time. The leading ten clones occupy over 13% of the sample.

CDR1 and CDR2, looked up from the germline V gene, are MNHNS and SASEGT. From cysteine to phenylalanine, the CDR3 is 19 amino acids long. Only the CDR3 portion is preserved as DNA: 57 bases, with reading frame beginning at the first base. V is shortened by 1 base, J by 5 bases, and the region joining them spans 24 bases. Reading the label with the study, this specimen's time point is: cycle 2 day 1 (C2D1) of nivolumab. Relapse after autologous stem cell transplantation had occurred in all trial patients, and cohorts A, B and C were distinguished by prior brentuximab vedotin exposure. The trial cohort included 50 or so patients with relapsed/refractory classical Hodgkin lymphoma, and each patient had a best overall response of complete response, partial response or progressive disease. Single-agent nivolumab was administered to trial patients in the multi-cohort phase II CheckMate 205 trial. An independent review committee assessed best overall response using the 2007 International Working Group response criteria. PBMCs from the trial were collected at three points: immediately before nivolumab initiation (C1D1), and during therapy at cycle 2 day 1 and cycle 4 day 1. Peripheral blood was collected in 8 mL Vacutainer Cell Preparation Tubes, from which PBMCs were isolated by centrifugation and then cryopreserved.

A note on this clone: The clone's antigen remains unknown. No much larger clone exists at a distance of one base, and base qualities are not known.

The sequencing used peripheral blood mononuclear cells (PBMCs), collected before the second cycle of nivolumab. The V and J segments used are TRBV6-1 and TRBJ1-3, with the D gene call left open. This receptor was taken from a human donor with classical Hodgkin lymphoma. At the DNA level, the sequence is TGTGCCAGCAGTGAAGGGGATCCTCGAGAGGGTATGCTACGAAACACCATATATTTT. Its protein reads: CASSEGDPREGMLRNTIYF.